A single sample gave rise to the 16 T cell receptor beta chains below, sequenced in a study of T cell changes during pregnancy in multiple sclerosis. TCRdb keeps only in-frame clones here, not all; method: immunoSEQ multiplex PCR. Here the sample spans 70,000 to 100,000 clones, approximately 92% being singletons. This specimen consisted of peripheral blood, obtained in the first trimester of pregnancy. The source of these receptors is a female donor with multiple sclerosis, enrolled in a pregnancy study.

This chain connects TRBV9 to TRBJ2-3; D is ambiguous. The germline V gene has CDR1 SGDLS and CDR2 YYNGEE. The CDR3 totals 15 residues. The V gene lost 0 bases and the J gene lost 6 bases, with 14 bases spanning the gap. The CDR3 coding sequence is TGTGCCAGCAGCGTAGATCCCCTAAACGGTGATACGCAGTATTTT. Translation gives CASSVDPLNGDTQYF.

V gene TRBV14 combines with J gene TRBJ1-1, with unresolved D. V was clipped by 0 bases and J by 8 bases, with 10 bases between them. The CDR3 has 13 residues. The germline V gene has CDR1 SGHDN and CDR2 FVKESK. The CDR3 reads CASSQDASTEAFF. The CDR3 DNA reads TGTGCCAGCAGCCAAGATGCCAGTACCGAAGCTTTCTTT. Full variable domain (remainder filled in from reference TRBV14 and TRBJ1-1): EAGVTQFPSHSVIEKGQTVTLRCDPISGHDNLYWYRRVMGKEIKFLLHFVKESKQDESGMPNNRFLAERTGGTYSTLKVQPAELEDSGVYFCASSQDASTEAFFGQGTRLTVV.

The chain couples TRBV2 to TRBJ1-5; no clear D. Germline CDR1 and CDR2: SNHLY and FYNNEI. The CDR3 runs to 13 residues. V was shortened by 4 bases and J by 2 bases, with 6 bases between the two germline ends. In DNA, the CDR3 is TGTGCCAGCAGTGTCGAGGGCAATCAGCCCCAGCATTTT. This translates into CASSVEGNQPQHF.

This rearrangement joins TRBV4-2 to TRBJ1-4, with TRBD1 as a possible D gene (6 bases). Trimming left V 0 bases short and J 7 bases short, with 12 bases between. The CDR3 is 15 residues long. The germline V gene encodes CDR1 LGHNA and CDR2 YNFKEQ. The DNA for the CDR3 is TGTGCCAGCAGCCAAGATCGGGGGGCCTTTGAAAAACTGTTTTTT. Protein product: CASSQDRGAFEKLFF.

In DNA form, the CDR3 reads TGTGCCAGTAACCACAGGACGGATAGCTCCTACGAGCAGTACTTC. Translation gives CASNHRTDSSYEQYF. The chain links TRBV6-5 to TRBJ2-7; D is possibly TRBD1 (5 bases). CDR3 length: 15 amino acids. CDR1 and CDR2 (germline): MNHEY, SVGAGI. V lost 9 bases to trimming and J lost 0 bases, with 18 bases between them.

V and J are TRBV2 and TRBJ2-4; 10 bases match TRBD1. V trimming: 3 bases; J trimming: 6 bases; junction bases outside the gene matches: 8. Germline CDR1 and CDR2: SNHLY and FYNNEI. The CDR3 contains 16 residues. In DNA form, the CDR3 reads TGTGCCAGCAGTGAGGTTGGGACAGGGGTGGGAAACATTCAGTACTTC. Translated: CASSEVGTGVGNIQYF.

This sequence joins TRBV6-4 and TRBJ2-1; 10 bases are a match to TRBD1. The CDR3 loop spans 14 amino acids. Germline V gene sequence: CDR1 MRHNA, CDR2 SNTAGT. V lost 6 bases, J lost 7 bases, and 6 bases stayed unmatched. DNA of the CDR3: TGTGCCAGCAGCGACGGGACAGGGGAAAATGAGCAGTTCTTC. Translating it yields CASSDGTGENEQFF.

The V gene is TRBV7-8, the J gene TRBJ1-1; D not resolved. The CDR3 covers 14 residues. The germline V gene has CDR1 SGHVS and CDR2 FQNEAQ. V was clipped by 5 bases and J by 2 bases, with 12 bases between them. The CDR3 is CASSKHQYNTEAFF. The CDR3 nucleotides read TGTGCCAGCAGCAAGCACCAATATAACACTGAAGCTTTCTTT.

The J gene is TRBJ2-7, the V gene TRBV6-5; 11 bases fit TRBD1. The junction had 8 bases not matched to a gene; V was cut back by 6 bases and J by 4 bases. This CDR3 is 15 amino acids long. Germline V gene sequence: CDR1 MNHEY, CDR2 SVGAGI. Here the CDR3 DNA reads TGTGCCAGCAGCCCTACCGGGACAGGGGGTTACGAGCAGTACTTC. This encodes CASSPTGTGGYEQYF.

The chain couples TRBV30 to TRBJ2-1; D may be TRBD1 (6 bases). Germline CDR1 and CDR2: GTSNPN and SVGIG (reference sequence). The germline V and J ends were trimmed by 3 bases and 8 bases, with 17 bases remaining between them. This CDR3 has 14 residues. The CDR3 region is CAWRRGQGIDEQFF. Here the CDR3 DNA reads TGTGCCTGGAGACGAGGGCAGGGGATCGATGAGCAGTTCTTC.

The rearrangement uses TRBV5-1 and TRBJ2-1; 12 bases agree with TRBD2. J was trimmed by 2 bases and V by 5 bases; bases with no gene match: 5. The CDR3 runs to 16 residues. Per the germline V gene, CDR1 is SGHRS and CDR2 is YFSETQ. The CDR3 loop is CASRPPSGGAYNEQFF. The CDR3 DNA is TGCGCCAGCAGGCCACCTAGCGGGGGGGCCTACAATGAGCAGTTCTTC. Full variable domain (rest looked up from reference TRBV5-1 and TRBJ2-1): KAGVTQTPRYLIKTRGQQVTLSCSPISGHRSVSWYQQTPGQGLQFLFEYFSETQRNKGNFPGRFSGRQFSNSRSEMNVSTLELGDSALYLCASRPPSGGAYNEQFFGPGTRLTVL.

The chain joins TRBV7-9 to TRBJ1-1; 7 bases agree with TRBD1. The CDR3 has 15 residues. Looked up from germline, CDR1 is SEHNR and CDR2 is FQNEAQ (reference sequence). Losses at the gene ends were 2 bases for V and 5 bases for J; bases not matched to a gene: 8. CDR3 in amino acids: CASSLNLGQLTEAFF. In DNA, the CDR3 is TGTGCCAGCAGCTTAAACCTGGGACAGTTAACTGAAGCTTTCTTT.

This chain joins TRBV10-3 and TRBJ2-5, with TRBD2 matching 16 bases. The CDR3 length is 15 residues. The germline V gene encodes CDR1 ENHRY and CDR2 SYGVKD. V lost 7 bases, J lost 4 bases, and 3 bases stayed unmatched. The CDR3 loop reads CAIKGLAGGPETQYF. The CDR3 DNA reads as TGTGCCATCAAGGGACTAGCGGGGGGGCCAGAGACCCAGTACTTC.

The chain recombines TRBV11-2 with TRBJ1-1; 7 nucleotides match TRBD1. This CDR3 is 14 amino acids long. V was pared by 2 bases and J by 2 bases, with 2 bases of the junction left unmatched. Looked up from germline, CDR1 is SGHAT and CDR2 is FQNNGV. The CDR3 DNA reads as TGTGCCAGCAGCTTAAGGGGGCATAACACTGAAGCTTTCTTT. Its translation: CASSLRGHNTEAFF.

The chain combines TRBV6-1 with TRBJ2-2; 9 bases align to TRBD1. This CDR3 comprises 14 residues. Germline V lookup: CDR1 MNHNS, CDR2 SASEGT. With V trimmed by 4 bases and J by 6 bases, 3 bases remained unmatched. CDR3 sequence reads: CASSVRDRAGELFF. CDR3 coding DNA: TGTGCCAGCAGTGTTCGGGACAGGGCCGGGGAGCTGTTTTTT.

This chain's CDR3 is CASSEGIGAGDGETQYF. Written as DNA, the CDR3 is TGTGCCAGCAGTGAGGGAATTGGGGCAGGGGATGGAGAGACCCAGTACTTC. This chain joins TRBV2 and TRBJ2-5; D is perhaps TRBD1 (6 bases). Germline V CDR1 and CDR2: SNHLY, FYNNEI. The germline V and J ends were trimmed by 3 bases and 4 bases, with 21 bases remaining between them. This CDR3 comprises 17 residues.